This T cell receptor beta chain was recovered during a study of blood T cell repertoires in COVID-19. Background on the study: Some COVID-19 samples were acute and others convalescent; all came from the United States, Italy and Spain.

Authors' processing steps: Using reference gene primer amplification, nucleated cell counts were estimated. Profiled with immunoSEQ multiplex PCR; TCRdb holds only in-frame clones, not every one. V and J calls and clone size come straight from that table; D and trimming were deduced from the DNA. The sample yields more than 200,000 clones, about 89% seen once. There are 16 residues in the CDR3. Germline values: CDR1 SGHNT, CDR2 YENEEA. The ends lost 4 bases at V and 1 base at J; junction bases unmatched: 7. Enrolled through a virtual design, the participants were between 18 and 89 years of age and came from about two dozen US areas. Categorization into cohorts depended on clinical history that participants reported.

The TCR was taken from a woman under 40 who had recovered from COVID-19. Input material: PBMCs or T cells enriched from blood (not recorded which). The genes are TRBV11-3 and TRBJ1-3; the match to TRBD1 covers 7 bases. The CDR3 protein is CASSSGTVMSGNTIYF. The CDR3 coding sequence is TGTGCCAGCAGCTCAGGGACAGTTATGTCTGGAAACACCATATATTTT.